Included here is one T cell receptor beta chain sequence, with context. This entry comes from a study of brain T cells in children with intractable seizures. The CDR3 has 15 residues. Germline-derived CDR1 and CDR2 are MNHNY and SVGAGI (reference sequence). V lost 6 bases and J lost 7, with 18 bases in between. Sequencing was performed with immunoSEQ multiplex PCR; in TCRdb, only in-frame clones are kept and a portion is missing. The table has about 80,000 clones, 90% to 95% seen once; the top ten hold around 24%. This rearrangement joins TRBV6-6 to TRBJ1-4; D is unresolved. The sequence was collected from a girl between 2 and 10 years old with Rasmussen encephalitis and intractable seizures. This material consisted of peripheral blood, taken at surgery. CDR3 region: CASSNRPTSFEKLFF. Here the CDR3 DNA reads TGTGCCAGCAGCAATCGACCAACCTCGTTTGAAAAACTGTTTTTT.